The source of this T cell receptor beta chain is a study of T cell changes during pregnancy in multiple sclerosis. Produced via immunoSEQ multiplex PCR; TCRdb's table is partial and in-frame only. The sample includes under 50,000 clones, about 95% of them seen just once. This CDR3 is 15 amino acids long. Germline V gene lookup returns CDR1 SEHNR and CDR2 FQNEAQ (reference sequence). After removal of 5 bases from V and 1 base from J, the junction contained 4 bases not matched to a gene. The source is a female donor with multiple sclerosis, enrolled in a pregnancy study. The sequencing here drew on CD8+ T cells from peripheral blood mononuclear cells, taken in the first trimester of pregnancy. The chain employs TRBV7-9 and TRBJ2-1, with 8 bases matching TRBD2. Here the CDR3 reads CASSRGGRSYNEQFF. The CDR3 coding sequence is TGTGCCAGCAGCCGGGGCGGGAGGTCCTACAATGAGCAGTTCTTC.